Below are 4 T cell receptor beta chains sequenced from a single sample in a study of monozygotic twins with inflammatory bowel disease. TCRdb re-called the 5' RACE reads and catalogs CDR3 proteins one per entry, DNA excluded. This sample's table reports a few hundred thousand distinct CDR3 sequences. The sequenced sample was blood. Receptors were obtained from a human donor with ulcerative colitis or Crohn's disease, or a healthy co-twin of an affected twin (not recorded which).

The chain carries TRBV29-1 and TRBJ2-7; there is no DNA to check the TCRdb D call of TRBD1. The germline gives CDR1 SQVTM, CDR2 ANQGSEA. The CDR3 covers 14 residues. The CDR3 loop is CSVAWAGGLSEQYF.

This CDR3 reads CSAPGTGYGYTF. This chain joins TRBV20-1 and TRBJ1-2; TCRdb returns TRBD1, unconfirmable since there is no DNA. The CDR3 totals 12 residues. The germline gives CDR1 DFQATT, CDR2 SNEGSKA (reference sequence).

The CDR3 protein is CAGGRGGTNTGELFF. J is TRBJ2-2 and V is TRBV27; lacking DNA, the TRBD1 call made by TCRdb goes unchecked. Germline CDR1 is MNHEY and CDR2 is SMNVEV (reference sequence). CDR3 length equals 15 residues.

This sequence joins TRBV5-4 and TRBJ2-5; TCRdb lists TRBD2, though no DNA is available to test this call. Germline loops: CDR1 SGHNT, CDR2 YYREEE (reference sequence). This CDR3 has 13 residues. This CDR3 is CASYWRGEETQYF.